Listed here are 27 T cell receptor beta chains from one sample, sequenced in a study of somatic mutations in cytotoxic T cells in rheumatoid arthritis. Produced via immunoSEQ multiplex PCR; TCRdb's table is partial and in-frame only. The sample consists of about 6,700 clones, around 70% of them appearing once. The sample comprised CD8+ T cells sorted from blood. Source of these receptors: a man aged 35-49 years in good health.

The chain uses TRBV11-2 and TRBJ2-7, with no clear D. The CDR3 extends over 12 amino acids. From germline, CDR1 is SGHAT and CDR2 FQNNGV. V was shortened by 3 bases and J by 1 base, with 4 bases between the two germline ends. In DNA form, the CDR3 reads TGTGCCAGCAGCTTTGGATCCTACGAGCAGTACTTC. Protein: CASSFGSYEQYF.

The V gene is TRBV11-2, the J gene TRBJ2-1, with 10 bases that match TRBD2. V was pared by 1 base and J by 6 bases, with 9 bases of the junction left unmatched. Germline V gene lookup returns CDR1 SGHAT and CDR2 FQNNGV. The CDR3 totals 17 residues. The CDR3 sequence: CASSLAVLAGVGNEQFF. CDR3 in DNA: TGTGCCAGCAGCTTAGCAGTCCTAGCGGGAGTTGGCAATGAGCAGTTCTTC.

CDR3 region: CASSRRGNEQFF. DNA for the CDR3: TGTGCCAGCAGCCGACGGGGCAATGAGCAGTTCTTC. V usage is TRBV14 and J usage is TRBJ2-1, with D possibly matching TRBD2 (5 bases). The germline V gene has CDR1 SGHDN and CDR2 FVKESK. CDR3 length: 12 amino acids. V was shortened by 4 bases and J by 6 bases, with 7 bases between the two germline ends.

The J gene is TRBJ2-5, the V gene TRBV18; a possible D gene is TRBD1 (7 bases). Trimming removed 6 bases at V and 5 bases at J, with 16 bases between. Germline V CDR1 and CDR2: KGHSH, LQKENI. This CDR3 contains 14 residues. In DNA form, the CDR3 reads TGTGCCAGCTCCTTGGAGGGGGCCGTGGAGACCCAGTACTTC. This codes for CASSLEGAVETQYF.

The V and J genes are TRBV4-1 and TRBJ1-2, with 8 bases identical to TRBD1. The CDR3 has 14 amino acids. The J segment lost 8 bases and the V segment lost 2 bases, leaving 7 bases of the junction unmatched. Germline values: CDR1 MGHRA, CDR2 YSYEKL. CDR3 nucleotide sequence: TGCGCCAGCAGCCAACCGACAGGGGAGGCCGGCTACACCTTC. This gives the protein CASSQPTGEAGYTF.

This rearrangement joins TRBV19 to TRBJ2-1; 15 nucleotides agree with TRBD2. Trimming cost V 3 bases and J 0 bases; bases outside gene matches: 9. This CDR3 spans 20 amino acids. The germline V gene encodes CDR1 LNHDA and CDR2 SQIVND (reference sequence). The CDR3 nucleotides are TGTGCCAGTAGTATGAGGGTTGGACTAGCGGGGGGGATCTCCTACAATGAGCAGTTCTTC. It encodes CASSMRVGLAGGISYNEQFF.

The chain combines TRBV28 with TRBJ2-1, with D tentatively TRBD2 (6 bases). Between the trimmed V and J ends, which lost 6 bases and 9 bases, there was a span of 15 bases. The CDR3 runs 13 residues. Germline V gene data show CDR1 as MDHEN and CDR2 as SYDVKM. The CDR3 sequence: CASSPTSRGEQFF. CDR3 bases: TGTGCCAGCAGCCCGACTAGTAGGGGTGAGCAGTTCTTC. Full variable domain (remainder filled in from reference TRBV28 and TRBJ2-1): DVKVTQSSRYLVKRTGEKVFLECVQDMDHENMFWYRQDPGLGLRLIYFSYDVKMKEKGDIPEGYSVSREKKERFSLILESASTNQTSMYLCASSPTSRGEQFFGPGTRLTVL.

This chain connects TRBV6-4 to TRBJ2-3; TRBD2 is a possible D gene (6 bases). V was shortened by 1 base and J by 0 bases, with 8 bases between the two germline ends. The germline CDR1 and CDR2 sequences are MRHNA and SNTAGT. This CDR3 contains 15 residues. CDR3 sequence reads: CASSDWGVSTDTQYF. The DNA of the CDR3 is TGTGCCAGCAGTGACTGGGGGGTTAGCACAGATACGCAGTATTTT.

The chain uses TRBV29-1 and TRBJ1-1; D possibly corresponds to TRBD1 (5 bases). Germline V gives CDR1 SQVTM, CDR2 ANQGSEA. CDR3 length: 14 amino acids. With 4 bases removed from V and 11 bases from J, the gap between germline ends came to 23 bases. Here the CDR3 reads CSVGDPRDDYAAFF. The DNA of the CDR3 is TGCAGCGTTGGGGATCCCAGGGACGACTATGCGGCTTTCTTT.

CDR3 protein: CASSHRDRVMNYGYTF. Written as DNA, the CDR3 is TGTGCCAGCAGTCACCGGGACAGGGTTATGAACTATGGCTACACCTTC. V is TRBV27 and J is TRBJ1-2, with 9 bases identical to TRBD1. V lost 5 bases and J lost 2; bases outside the gene matches: 9. This CDR3 comprises 16 residues. Germline CDR1 and CDR2: MNHEY and SMNVEV (reference sequence).

V is TRBV6-1 and J is TRBJ1-2, with a weak D call TRBD1 (6 bases). The CDR3 is 13 amino acids. Trimming stripped 3 bases from V and 4 bases from J, with 9 bases between. Per germline, CDR1 MNHNS and CDR2 SASEGT. This CDR3 reads CASSDGQLYGYTF. For the CDR3, the DNA is TGTGCCAGCAGTGATGGACAGCTCTATGGCTACACCTTC.

The chain combines TRBV9 with TRBJ2-7, with TRBD2 matching over 10 bases. V trimming: 4 bases; J trimming: 4 bases; junction bases outside the gene matches: 5. Germline CDR1 is SGDLS and CDR2 is YYNGEE. The CDR3 totals 14 residues. CDR3 nucleotide sequence: TGTGCCAGCAGCAAAAGCGGGAGGGTTTACGAGCAGTACTTC. Amino acid sequence: CASSKSGRVYEQYF.

In its sample, this clone ranks as medium-sized. The rearrangement uses TRBV7-6 and TRBJ1-2; TRBD1 agrees at 10 bases. This CDR3 contains 18 residues. Germline V gene sequence: CDR1 SGHVS, CDR2 FNYEAQ. Unmatched junction bases numbered 19, after V lost 5 bases and J lost 7 bases. This CDR3 is CASSPRRTGGPLAGGYTF. The CDR3 DNA reads as TGTGCCAGCAGCCCCCGACGGACAGGGGGTCCCCTTGCGGGTGGCTACACCTTC.

The genes are TRBV6-4 and TRBJ2-3; no reliable D call. Trimming shortened V by 0 bases and J by 0 bases, and 4 bases separated the two germline ends. CDR1 and CDR2 (germline): MRHNA, SNTAGT. The CDR3 has 14 amino acids. CDR3: CASSDSTSTDTQYF. CDR3 nucleotides: TGTGCCAGCAGTGACTCGACTAGCACAGATACGCAGTATTTT.

The rearrangement joins TRBV19 to TRBJ2-1; D is unclear. Germline V gives CDR1 LNHDA, CDR2 SQIVND (reference sequence). With 3 bases removed from V and 5 bases from J, the gap between germline ends came to 5 bases. This CDR3 has 12 residues. The CDR3 nucleotides are TGTGCCAGTAGTATGGGAAACAATGAGCAGTTCTTC. It specifies CASSMGNNEQFF.

The chain recombines TRBV6-1 with TRBJ2-3, with D perhaps TRBD2 (6 bases). Per the germline V gene, CDR1 is MNHNS and CDR2 is SASEGT. The CDR3 is 14 residues long. The V and J ends lost 0 bases and 4 bases respectively, with 8 bases between them. The CDR3 DNA is TGTGCCAGCAGTGAAGCGACGGGGGCAGATACGCAGTATTTT. This sequence encodes CASSEATGADTQYF.

The V call is TRBV29-1, the J call TRBJ2-2; D remains unclear. Germline V gene data show CDR1 as SQVTM and CDR2 as ANQGSEA. Trimming removed 4 bases from V and 6 bases from J, with 6 bases in between. The CDR3 loop spans 11 amino acids. CDR3 residues: CSVGASGELFF. CDR3 DNA: TGCAGCGTTGGAGCCTCCGGGGAGCTGTTTTTT.

This clone was found once. V gene TRBV5-1 combines with J gene TRBJ2-3, with 8 bases identical to TRBD2. Trimming cost V 4 bases and J 7 bases; bases outside gene matches: 8. The CDR3 is made up of 14 amino acids. Germline loops: CDR1 SGHRS, CDR2 YFSETQ. CDR3 DNA sequence: TGCGCCAGCAGCCCGGGGGGGAGGAAGAATACGCAGTATTTT. It is translated as CASSPGGRKNTQYF. Together with reference TRBV5-1 and TRBJ2-3, the CDR3 gives the full variable domain: KAGVTQTPRYLIKTRGQQVTLSCSPISGHRSVSWYQQTPGQGLQFLFEYFSETQRNKGNFPGRFSGRQFSNSRSEMNVSTLELGDSALYLCASSPGGRKNTQYFGPGTRLTVL.

This clone was observed a few times. The chain has TRBV5-4 and TRBJ2-7; TRBD1 matches at 7 bases. Trimming removed 4 bases from V and 1 base from J; junction bases left unmatched: 2. The CDR3 has 13 residues. Germline assignment: CDR1 SGHNT and CDR2 YYREEE (reference sequence). CDR3: CASSQQGSYEQYV. The CDR3 bases are TGTGCCAGCAGCCAACAGGGGTCCTACGAGCAGTACGTC.

V is TRBV6-6 and J is TRBJ2-5; 8 bases line up with TRBD1. CDR3 size: 15 residues. V shed 6 bases and J 5 bases; nucleotides not matched to a gene: 11. Germline CDR1 and CDR2: MNHNY and SVGAGI (reference sequence). The CDR3 DNA follows: TGTGCCAGCAGCCCCAGGGGGCGCGGGTTGGAGACCCAGTACTTC. This sequence encodes CASSPRGRGLETQYF.

The chain uses TRBV7-8 and TRBJ2-5; 11 bases line up with TRBD2. CDR1 is SGHVS, CDR2 FQNEAQ, per germline. The V segment lost 5 bases and the J segment 2 bases; nucleotides outside the gene matches: 10. The CDR3 length is 17 residues. CDR3 in amino acids: CASSPRTSGRNQETQYF. The CDR3 coding sequence is TGTGCCAGCAGCCCGCGGACTAGCGGGCGTAATCAAGAGACCCAGTACTTC.

The chain combines TRBV6-5 with TRBJ1-3, with D hard to call. The germline V gene has CDR1 MNHEY and CDR2 SVGAGI. This CDR3 contains 15 residues. Trimming removed 6 bases from V and 0 bases from J, with 12 bases in between. Here the CDR3 DNA reads TGTGCCAGCAGCTTCGACGGAAGCTCTGGAAACACCATATATTTT. Protein sequence: CASSFDGSSGNTIYF.

The chain links TRBV4-1 to TRBJ2-1; the match to TRBD2 covers 7 bases. The CDR3 consists of 15 residues. Unmatched junction bases numbered 14, after V lost 8 bases and J lost 7 bases. In germline, CDR1 is MGHRA, CDR2 YSYEKL. CDR3 region: CASGLAGMALNEQFF. The CDR3 region has the DNA TGCGCCAGCGGCTTAGCGGGTATGGCTTTGAATGAGCAGTTCTTC.

V usage is TRBV28 and J usage is TRBJ2-7, with no clear D. The V end lost 6 bases, the J end lost 4 bases, and 13 bases lay between the germline ends. The CDR3 length is 13 residues. Germline values: CDR1 MDHEN, CDR2 SYDVKM. In DNA form, the CDR3 reads TGTGCCAGCAGGGTTCCCGGATGGTACGAGCAGTACTTC. Protein sequence: CASRVPGWYEQYF.

The rearrangement joins TRBV28 to TRBJ1-2, with D possibly TRBD1 on 5 matching bases. V shed 5 bases and J shed 6 bases, with 16 bases lying between them. This CDR3 comprises 14 residues. Germline V CDR1 and CDR2: MDHEN, SYDVKM. The CDR3 protein is CASSLRVWGHGYTF. The CDR3 nucleotides read TGTGCCAGCAGTCTCCGCGTTTGGGGACATGGCTACACCTTC.

The V and J genes are TRBV7-3 and TRBJ2-3; D uncertain. Deletions cut 2 bases from V and 0 bases from J, with 9 bases between. Per germline, CDR1 SGHTA and CDR2 FQGTGA. The CDR3 loop spans 15 amino acids. The DNA of the CDR3 is TGTGCCAGCAGCTTACTCGGCACCAGCACAGATACGCAGTATTTT. Protein: CASSLLGTSTDTQYF. Using reference TRBV7-3 and TRBJ2-3 for the parts outside the CDR3, the full variable domain is GAGVSQTPSNKVTEKGKYVELRCDPISGHTALYWYRQSLGQGPEFLIYFQGTGAADDSGLPNDRFFAVRPEGSVSTLKIQRTERGDSAVYLCASSLLGTSTDTQYFGPGTRLTVL.

Remarks on this clone: Additional DNA sequences in this sample encode the identical CDR3. The chain couples TRBV5-1 to TRBJ2-1, with 13 bases fitting TRBD2. V lost 3 bases, J lost 5 bases, and 14 bases stayed unmatched. Germline V gene sequence: CDR1 SGHRS, CDR2 YFSETQ. The CDR3 covers 19 residues. The CDR3 coding sequence is TGCGCCAGCAGCTCTACGACAATACTAGCGGGAGGGTTTGACAATGAGCAGTTCTTC. This codes for CASSSTTILAGGFDNEQFF.